This entry concerns a single TCR beta chain. Produced via immunoSEQ multiplex PCR; TCRdb's table is partial and in-frame only. The sample has about 100,000 clones; about 80% are singletons. The sample originates from a study of control samples from healthy donors and cancer patients. This clonotype was obtained from a man between 18 and 29 years old in good health. The sequencing input was blood.

CDR3 sequence (DNA): TGTGCCAGCTCACGAATAAAGCCGGGACAGGGGGCGGTTTCAGATACGCAGTATTTT. Its protein is CASSRIKPGQGAVSDTQYF. This chain uses TRBV18 with TRBJ2-3; 12 positions match TRBD1. CDR3 length equals 19 residues. CDR1 and CDR2 from the germline V gene are KGHSH and LQKENI. V lost 4 bases to trimming and J lost 4 bases; unmatched junction nucleotides: 15.